The clone carrying this TCR beta chain was observed once. Its matching antigen is unknown. Germline CDR1 and CDR2: SGHRS and YFSETQ. CDR3 size: 14 residues. Trimming left V 0 bases short and J 2 bases short, with 8 bases between. With 60 Vbeta and 13 Jbeta primers, the PCR was carried out. TCRdb keeps only in-frame clones here, not all; method: immunoSEQ multiplex PCR. The data contain roughly 120,000 clones, just over 75% of them singletons. This entry comes from a study of cytomegalovirus exposure and HLA in healthy donors. Study results and caveats: There were 160 or so TCR beta chains listed as cytomegalovirus-associated. Later on, an analysis tied 15,000 to 20,000 TCR beta sequences to HLA alleles at 0.05 false discovery rate. Among TCR beta chains of equal frequency, HLA-associated ones were more clonally expanded in a later analysis. Researchers reported in a later analysis that common viral pathogens appeared linked to several top clusters.

This sequence joins TRBV5-1 and TRBJ2-5; D is undetermined. The sequenced sample consisted of PBMCs. The receptor was derived from a young man in good health and CMV-seropositive. The CDR3 region has the DNA TGCGCCAGCAGCTTGGAGGTCGGGCAAGAGACCCAGTACTTC. Translated: CASSLEVGQETQYF.